This is a list of T cell receptor beta chains from one sample in a study of T cell repertoires in cytomegalovirus infection. No antigen has been identified for these receptors. TCRdb ran MiXCR on the reads and lists one entry per CDR3 protein. The sample has roughly 350,000 distinct CDR3 sequences; approximately 30% are singletons. The sequencing used cultured PBMCs, collected from culture after CMV antigen stimulation. All receptors come from a human donor in good health (CMV status not recorded). Some clones in this sample may be carry-over from other donors' samples. Both conserved end residues are part of each CDR3. D genes are given only for firm matches. Clone size, where shown, is once, few, many, or a class for clones that have expanded.

size: -; D: TRBD2; J: TRBJ2-3; V: TRBV28; CDR3: CASSSASGNWGGTDTQYF; DNA: TGTGCCAGCAGTTCGGCTAGCGGGAATTGGGGGGGCACAGATACGCAGTATTTT
size: -; D: TRBD2; J: TRBJ2-7; V: TRBV13; CDR3: CASSGAGGHEQYF; DNA: TGTGCCAGCAGCGGAGCGGGAGGGCACGAGCAGTACTTC
size: -; D: TRBD2; J: TRBJ2-2; V: TRBV6-2/TRBV6-3; CDR3: CASSYARTSGNTGELFF; DNA: TGTGCCAGCAGTTATGCTAGGACTAGCGGTAACACCGGGGAGCTGTTTTTT
size: -; D: -; J: TRBJ1-1; V: TRBV12-3/TRBV12-4; CDR3: CASSFGPGTEAFF; DNA: TGTGCCAGCAGTTTCGGACCAGGAACTGAAGCTTTCTTT
size: -; D: -; J: TRBJ1-2; V: TRBV20-1; CDR3: CSASQQGLTGGYTF; DNA: TGCAGTGCTAGCCAACAGGGCTTAACGGGTGGCTACACCTTC
size: few; D: -; J: TRBJ2-1; V: TRBV7-9; CDR3: CASSLARANNEQFF; DNA: TGTGCCAGCAGCTTAGCGCGGGCTAACAATGAGCAGTTCTTC
size: many; D: -; J: TRBJ2-2; V: TRBV19; CDR3: CASSIDPNTGELFF; DNA: TGTGCCAGTAGTATAGACCCGAACACCGGGGAGCTGTTTTTT
size: -; D: -; J: TRBJ2-2; V: TRBV24-1; CDR3: CATSDSQRIVGELFF; DNA: TGTGCCACCAGTGATTCCCAACGAATTGTCGGGGAGCTGTTTTTT
size: -; D: TRBD2; J: TRBJ2-1; V: TRBV24-1; CDR3: CATSDFIAGGAHNEQFF; DNA: TGTGCCACCAGCGATTTCATAGCGGGAGGGGCACACAATGAGCAGTTCTTC
size: -; D: TRBD1; J: TRBJ1-4; V: TRBV10-3; CDR3: CAISESRQGARNEKLFF; DNA: TGTGCCATCAGTGAGTCGCGGCAGGGGGCACGAAATGAAAAACTGTTTTTT
size: few; D: TRBD2; J: TRBJ2-3; V: TRBV7-2; CDR3: CASSIRPSGLAGGRTDTQYF; DNA: TGTGCCAGCAGCATACGACCGTCGGGACTAGCGGGAGGACGCACAGATACGCAGTATTTT
size: -; D: TRBD1; J: TRBJ1-1; V: TRBV6-2/TRBV6-3; CDR3: CASSYPGQGANTEAFF; DNA: TGTGCCAGCAGTTACCCAGGACAGGGGGCTAACACTGAAGCTTTCTTT
size: many; D: -; J: TRBJ1-2; V: TRBV6-1; CDR3: CASSEARPGLYGYTF; DNA: TGTGCCAGCAGTGAAGCGCGCCCGGGATTATATGGCTACACCTTC
size: many; D: -; J: TRBJ2-5; V: TRBV6-1; CDR3: CASSSPRVQETQYF; DNA: TGTGCCAGCAGCTCCCCCAGGGTACAAGAGACCCAGTACTTC
size: few; D: -; J: TRBJ2-7; V: TRBV7-2; CDR3: CASSLTINYEQYF; DNA: TGTGCCAGCAGTCTAACAATCAACTACGAGCAGTACTTC
size: -; D: TRBD2; J: TRBJ2-2; V: TRBV5-1; CDR3: CASSELADTGELFF; DNA: TGCGCCAGCAGCGAACTAGCGGACACCGGGGAGCTGTTTTTT